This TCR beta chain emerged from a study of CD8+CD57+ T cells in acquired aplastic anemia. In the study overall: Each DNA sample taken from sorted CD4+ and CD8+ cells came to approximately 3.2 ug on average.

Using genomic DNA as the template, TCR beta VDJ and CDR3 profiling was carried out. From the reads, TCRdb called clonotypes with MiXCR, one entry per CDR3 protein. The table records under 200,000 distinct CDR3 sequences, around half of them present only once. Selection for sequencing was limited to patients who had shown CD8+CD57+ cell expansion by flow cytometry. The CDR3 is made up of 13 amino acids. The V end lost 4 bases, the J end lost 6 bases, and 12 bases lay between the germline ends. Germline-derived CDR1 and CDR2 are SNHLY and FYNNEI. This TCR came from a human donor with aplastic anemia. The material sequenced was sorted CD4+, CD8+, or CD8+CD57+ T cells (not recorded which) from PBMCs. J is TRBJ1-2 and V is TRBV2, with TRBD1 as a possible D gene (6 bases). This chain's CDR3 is CASSVGGADGYTF. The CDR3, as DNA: TGTGCCAGCAGTGTCGGGGGGGCGGATGGCTACACCTTC.